This T cell receptor (beta chain) emerged from a study of blood T cell repertoires in COVID-19. Study-level information: From the United States, Italy and Spain came samples of acute and convalescent COVID-19. T cells, B-cell-depleted T cells, or PBMCs provided the cDNA or gDNA that served as material.

CDR1 SEHNR and CDR2 FQNEAQ come from the germline V gene (reference sequence). V was pared by 5 bases and J by 8 bases, with 9 bases between. The CDR3 loop spans 12 amino acids. In the study's own analysis: From reference gene primer amplification, estimates of nucleated cell counts were derived. Profiled with immunoSEQ multiplex PCR; TCRdb holds only in-frame clones, not every one. That table supplies the V and J calls and clone size; D and trimming were determined from the DNA. The table shows tens of thousands of clones, with around three quarters occurring only once. The specimen was peripheral blood. This TCR was recovered from a woman aged 45-65 years with acute or convalescent COVID-19. The genes are TRBV7-9 and TRBJ1-4; D is perhaps TRBD1 (5 bases). The CDR3 DNA reads TGTGCCAGCAGCCCCGACAGAGAAAAACTGTTTTTT. This codes for CASSPDREKLFF.